This TCR beta chain came from a study of control samples from healthy donors and cancer patients. The V and J ends lost 3 bases and 10 bases respectively, with 13 bases between them. CDR3 size: 14 residues. Germline V gene data show CDR1 as MNHEY and CDR2 as SMNVEV (reference sequence). Sequencing used immunoSEQ multiplex PCR; TCRdb keeps in-frame clones, though not all of them. This listing includes some 190,000 clones. The gene calls are TRBV27 and TRBJ1-6; D is uncertain. The sequencing input was blood. The clonotype was recovered from a woman aged 30 to 39 in good health. CDR3 DNA sequence: TGTGCCAGCAGTTTCACAGCAGTCTCCTCACCCCTCCACTTT. It codes for CASSFTAVSSPLHF.